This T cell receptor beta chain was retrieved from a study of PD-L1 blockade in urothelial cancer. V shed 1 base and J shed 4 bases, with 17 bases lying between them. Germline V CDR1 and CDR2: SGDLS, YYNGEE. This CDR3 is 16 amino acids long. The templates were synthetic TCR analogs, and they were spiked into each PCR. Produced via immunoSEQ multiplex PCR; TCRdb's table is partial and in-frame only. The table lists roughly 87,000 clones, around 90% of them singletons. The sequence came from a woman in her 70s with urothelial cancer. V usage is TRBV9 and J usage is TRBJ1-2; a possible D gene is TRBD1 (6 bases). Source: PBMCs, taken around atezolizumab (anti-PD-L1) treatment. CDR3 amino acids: CASSVSHRQALYGYTF. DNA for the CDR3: TGTGCCAGCAGCGTATCCCATCGACAGGCCCTCTATGGCTACACCTTC.